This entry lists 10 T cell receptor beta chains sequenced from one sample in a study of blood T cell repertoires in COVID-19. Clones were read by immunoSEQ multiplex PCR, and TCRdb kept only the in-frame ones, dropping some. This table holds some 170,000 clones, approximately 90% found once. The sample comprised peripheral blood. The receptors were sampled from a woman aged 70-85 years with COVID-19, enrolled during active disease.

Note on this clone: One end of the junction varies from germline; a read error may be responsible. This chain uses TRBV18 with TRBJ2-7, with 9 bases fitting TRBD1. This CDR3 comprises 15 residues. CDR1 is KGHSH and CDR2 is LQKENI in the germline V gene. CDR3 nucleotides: TGTGCCAGCTCCCCGTGGGACAGGGTCTCCAACGAGCAGTACTTC. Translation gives CASSPWDRVSNEQYF.

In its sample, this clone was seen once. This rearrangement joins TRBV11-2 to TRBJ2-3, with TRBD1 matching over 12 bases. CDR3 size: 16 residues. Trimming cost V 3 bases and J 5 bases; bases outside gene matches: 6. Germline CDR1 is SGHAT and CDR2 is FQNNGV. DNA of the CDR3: TGTGCCAGCAGCTTTGGCGGGACAGGGGGCATAGATACGCAGTATTTT. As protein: CASSFGGTGGIDTQYF.

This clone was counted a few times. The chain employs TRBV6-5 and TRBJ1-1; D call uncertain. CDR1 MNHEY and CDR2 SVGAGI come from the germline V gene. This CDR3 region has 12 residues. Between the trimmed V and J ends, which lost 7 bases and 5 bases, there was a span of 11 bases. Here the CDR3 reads CASNSVVTEAFF. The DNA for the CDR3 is TGTGCCAGCAACTCCGTGGTGACTGAAGCTTTCTTT.

CDR3 amino acids: CAWSAGEARTNEKLFF. CDR3 DNA sequence: TGTGCCTGGAGCGCAGGGGAAGCGCGAACTAATGAAAAACTGTTTTTT. The chain links TRBV30 to TRBJ1-4; TRBD1 might be the D (6 bases). Germline V lookup: CDR1 GTSNPN, CDR2 SVGIG (reference sequence). With 3 bases removed from V and 1 base from J, the gap between germline ends came to 15 bases. The CDR3 contains 16 residues.

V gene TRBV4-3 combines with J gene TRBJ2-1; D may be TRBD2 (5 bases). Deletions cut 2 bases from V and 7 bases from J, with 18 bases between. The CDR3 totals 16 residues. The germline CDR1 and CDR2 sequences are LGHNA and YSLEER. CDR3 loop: CASSQSLAYPGNEQFF. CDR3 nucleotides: TGCGCCAGCAGCCAATCCCTAGCTTATCCTGGAAATGAGCAGTTCTTC.

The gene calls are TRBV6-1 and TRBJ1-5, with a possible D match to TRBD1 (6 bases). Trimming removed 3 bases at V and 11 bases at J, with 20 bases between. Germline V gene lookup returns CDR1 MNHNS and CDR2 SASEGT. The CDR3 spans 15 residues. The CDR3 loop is CASSESGAQFQAQHF. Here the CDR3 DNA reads TGTGCCAGCAGTGAGTCAGGGGCGCAATTTCAAGCCCAGCATTTT.

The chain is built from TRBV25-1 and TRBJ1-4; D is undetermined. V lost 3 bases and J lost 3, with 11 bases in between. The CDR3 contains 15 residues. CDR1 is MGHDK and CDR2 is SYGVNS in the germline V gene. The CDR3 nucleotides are TGTGCCAGCAGTGATCCCCGGGTTGCTAATGAAAAACTGTTTTTT. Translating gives CASSDPRVANEKLFF.

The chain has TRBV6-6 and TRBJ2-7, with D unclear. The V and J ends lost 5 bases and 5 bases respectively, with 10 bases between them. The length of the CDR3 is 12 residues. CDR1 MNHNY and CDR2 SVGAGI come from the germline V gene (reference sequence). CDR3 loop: CASSPARNEQYF. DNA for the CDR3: TGTGCCAGCAGTCCCGCGCGGAACGAGCAGTACTTC.

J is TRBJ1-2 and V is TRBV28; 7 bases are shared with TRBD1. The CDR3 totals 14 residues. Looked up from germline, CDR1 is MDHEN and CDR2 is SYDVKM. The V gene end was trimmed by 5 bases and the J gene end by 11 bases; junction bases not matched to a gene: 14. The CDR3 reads CASSPLTGIIYYTF. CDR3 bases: TGTGCCAGCAGTCCCCTGACAGGGATCATATATTACACCTTC.

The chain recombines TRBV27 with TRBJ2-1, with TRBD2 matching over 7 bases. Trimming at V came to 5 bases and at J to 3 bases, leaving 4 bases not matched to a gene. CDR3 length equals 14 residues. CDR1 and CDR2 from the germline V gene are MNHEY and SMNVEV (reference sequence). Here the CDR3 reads CASSHGRNYNEQFF. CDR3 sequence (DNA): TGTGCCAGCAGTCACGGGAGGAACTACAATGAGCAGTTCTTC.